A single sample is the source of the 21 T cell receptor beta chains below, sequenced in a study of blood T cells in healthy people across ages. Combining a sample-barcoded 5' primer with a J-beta primer mix, a second PCR ran for 7 to 11 cycles. MiXCR was run by TCRdb on the 5' RACE reads, yielding one entry per CDR3 protein. There are 750,000 to 950,000 distinct CDR3 sequences in the sample; 29% occur only once, and about a tenth lies in the top ten. These data also formed part of another study, on T cells of mothers and their children.

Sequencing input: blood. These receptors were collected from a woman between 40 and 50 years old in good health.

This clonotype was counted only a few times. The rearrangement joins TRBV20-1 to TRBJ2-3; 7 bases fit TRBD1. The V gene end was trimmed by 0 bases and the J gene end by 0 bases; junction bases not matched to a gene: 3. This CDR3 spans 15 amino acids. The germline CDR1 and CDR2 sequences are DFQATT and SNEGSKA (reference sequence). CDR3 coding DNA: TGCAGTGCTAGAGATCCGACAGGGAGCACAGATACGCAGTATTTT. It specifies CSARDPTGSTDTQYF.

The table lists this clonotype with a few counts. This chain uses TRBV19 with TRBJ2-1; 8 bases are a match to TRBD2. This CDR3 has 14 residues. In germline, CDR1 is LNHDA, CDR2 SQIVND (reference sequence). The V and J ends lost 8 bases and 6 bases, in that order; junction bases with no gene match: 9. The CDR3 loop is CASCLVGTSNEQFF. In nucleotides, the CDR3 is TGTGCCAGTTGTTTGGTCGGGACTAGCAATGAGCAGTTCTTC.

A single count supports this clonotype. This sequence joins TRBV12-3 or TRBV12-4 and TRBJ2-5, with D unclear. The CDR3 is 16 residues long. Trimming pared 3 bases from V and 1 base from J, leaving 15 bases between. CDR3 sequence: CASSFLRVKGQETQYF. As DNA, the CDR3 is TGTGCCAGCAGTTTTCTGCGAGTGAAGGGCCAAGAGACCCAGTACTTC.

This clonotype was found a few times. The rearrangement joins TRBV5-1 to TRBJ2-1; D is possibly TRBD2 (5 bases). CDR1 is SGHRS and CDR2 is YFSETQ in the germline V gene. V shed 0 bases and J shed 12 bases, with 13 bases lying between them. The CDR3 is made up of 13 amino acids. DNA for the CDR3: TGCGCCAGCAGCTTGGAGCTGACCCGGGGGCAGTTCTTC. This codes for CASSLELTRGQFF.

This clonotype has ten or more counts. The chain joins TRBV4-3 to TRBJ2-1, with TRBD2 matching 9 bases. Germline CDR1 and CDR2: LGHNA and YSLEER. The CDR3 consists of 18 residues. Losses at the gene ends were 0 bases for V and 0 bases for J; bases not matched to a gene: 6. CDR3 in DNA: TGCGCCAGCAGCCAAGATGGGCTAGCGGGACTCTCCTACAATGAGCAGTTCTTC. It yields the protein CASSQDGLAGLSYNEQFF.

This clonotype showed up many times. The gene calls are TRBV7-9 and TRBJ2-7; tentative D call: TRBD2 (5 bases). Trimming stripped 5 bases from V and 5 bases from J, with 13 bases between. The CDR3 consists of 13 residues. The germline V gene encodes CDR1 SEHNR and CDR2 FQNEAQ (reference sequence). For the CDR3, the DNA is TGTGCCAGCAGCGGAGTGCGGGCCCACGAGCAGTACTTC. Amino acids: CASSGVRAHEQYF.

This clonotype has a count of ten or more. The V call is TRBV7-2, the J call TRBJ1-5, with D unclear. V dropped 5 bases and J dropped 0 bases, with 5 bases sitting between them. This CDR3 region has 13 residues. The germline V gene has CDR1 SGHTA and CDR2 FQGNSA. CDR3 DNA sequence: TGTGCCAGCAGCCCTTATAGCAATCAGCCCCAGCATTTT. It yields the protein CASSPYSNQPQHF.

There are a few counts of this clonotype. The chain couples TRBV4-1 to TRBJ2-1; perhaps D is TRBD1 or TRBD2 (5 bases each). This CDR3 has 16 amino acids. Per the germline V gene, CDR1 is MGHRA and CDR2 is YSYEKL. V lost 7 bases to trimming and J lost 7 bases, with 23 bases between them. This CDR3 reads CASNPFTADGANEQFF. CDR3 sequence (DNA): TGCGCCAGCAACCCCTTTACAGCGGACGGGGCAAATGAGCAGTTCTTC.

In this sample, this clonotype turned up a few times. The V gene is TRBV2, the J gene TRBJ1-2; TRBD1 matches 7 bases. Trimming removed 6 bases from V and 3 bases from J; junction bases left unmatched: 10. CDR1 is SNHLY and CDR2 is FYNNEI in the germline V gene. The CDR3 has 15 amino acids. DNA of the CDR3: TGTGCCAGCAGCACCCCGACGACAGGGTACTATGGCTACACCTTC. Its protein is CASSTPTTGYYGYTF. Filled out from reference TRBV2 and TRBJ1-2, the complete variable domain reads EPEVTQTPSHQVTQMGQEVILRCVPISNHLYFYWYRQILGQKVEFLVSFYNNEISEKSEIFDDQFSVERPDGSNFTLKIRSTKLEDSAMYFCASSTPTTGYYGYTFGSGTRLTVV.

A few counts support this clonotype. This chain uses TRBV4-2 with TRBJ2-5; 11 bases are a match to TRBD1. Germline CDR1 and CDR2: LGHNA and YNFKEQ. The CDR3 is 17 amino acids. Trimming cost V 2 bases and J 2 bases; bases outside gene matches: 7. The CDR3 region is CASSQTTGTGGQETQYF. The DNA of the CDR3 is TGTGCCAGCAGCCAAACGACCGGGACAGGGGGTCAAGAGACCCAGTACTTC.

With regard to this clonotype: A much larger clone differs from this one at a single base, so this may be a read error. The chain recombines TRBV9 with TRBJ2-7; tentatively, D is TRBD2 (6 bases). Germline V lookup: CDR1 SGDLS, CDR2 YYNGEE. CDR3 length: 14 amino acids. The chain's CDR3 is CASSVGGDSYGQYF. CDR3 in DNA: TGTGCCAGCAGCGTAGGAGGGGACTCCTACGGGCAGTACTTC.

The chain employs TRBV2 and TRBJ2-7; TRBD1 might be the D (6 bases). CDR3 length: 15 residues. The V and J ends lost 5 bases and 0 bases respectively, with 14 bases between them. Germline V gene sequence: CDR1 SNHLY, CDR2 FYNNEI. Here the CDR3 reads CASSTDTGFSYEQYF. In DNA, the CDR3 is TGTGCCAGCAGTACGGATACAGGGTTCTCCTACGAGCAGTACTTC.

This clonotype was detected ten times or more. The rearrangement joins TRBV12-3 or TRBV12-4 to TRBJ1-1; TRBD1 might be the D (6 bases). CDR3 length: 16 residues. V was trimmed by 2 bases and J by 1 base, leaving 14 bases between them. The CDR3 here is CASSLLLGQRNTEAFF. The CDR3 DNA reads TGTGCCAGCAGTTTATTGTTAGGACAGCGGAACACTGAAGCTTTCTTT.

As concerns this clonotype: The junction shows a germline mismatch at one end, possibly a read error. The chain recombines TRBV28 with TRBJ1-4; D might be TRBD1 (6 bases). Germline V gene sequence: CDR1 MDHEN, CDR2 SYDVKM. CDR3 length equals 15 residues. CDR3 region: CVSSISQGVREKLFF. CDR3 in DNA: TGTGTCAGCAGTATATCACAGGGTGTAAGGGAAAAACTGTTTTTT.

This clonotype occurred a few times. This rearrangement joins TRBV3-1 to TRBJ1-1; D unclear. This CDR3 has 13 amino acids. Germline V lookup: CDR1 LGHDT, CDR2 YNNKEL (reference sequence). Trimming pared 2 bases from V and 1 base from J, leaving 5 bases between. The CDR3 spells CASSQSANTEAFF. CDR3 sequence (DNA): TGTGCCAGCAGCCAATCGGCGAACACTGAAGCTTTCTTT. The entire variable domain, with the rest obtained from reference TRBV3-1 and TRBJ1-1, is as follows: DTAVSQTPKYLVTQMGNDKSIKCEQNLGHDTMYWYKQDSKKFLKIMFSYNNKELIINETVPNRFSPKSPDKAHLNLHINSLELGDSAVYFCASSQSANTEAFFGQGTRLTVV.

This clonotype was counted at least ten times. The chain combines TRBV5-1 with TRBJ2-5; 10 bases fit TRBD2. V shed 4 bases and J 1 base; nucleotides not matched to a gene: 7. The CDR3 is 16 residues long. Germline-derived CDR1 and CDR2 are SGHRS and YFSETQ. CDR3 protein: CASSPRSGGFQETQYF. DNA for the CDR3: TGCGCCAGCAGCCCCCGTAGCGGGGGGTTCCAAGAGACCCAGTACTTC. Based on the CDR3 plus reference TRBV5-1 and TRBJ2-5, the full variable domain is KAGVTQTPRYLIKTRGQQVTLSCSPISGHRSVSWYQQTPGQGLQFLFEYFSETQRNKGNFPGRFSGRQFSNSRSEMNVSTLELGDSALYLCASSPRSGGFQETQYFGPGTRLLVL.

The sample holds a few counts of this clonotype. This sequence joins TRBV20-1 and TRBJ1-3, with D perhaps matching TRBD1 (6 bases). The CDR3 sequence is 15 residues long. Trimming left V 3 bases short and J 3 bases short, with 15 bases between. CDR1 and CDR2 (germline): DFQATT, SNEGSKA (reference sequence). The CDR3: CSASHGGTYGNTIYF. CDR3 DNA: TGCAGTGCTAGCCACGGGGGGACATATGGAAACACCATATATTTT.

CDR3: CASSQDPIPFYNEQFF. CDR3 nucleotide sequence: TGTGCCAGCAGCCAAGATCCGATCCCCTTCTACAATGAGCAGTTCTTC. The rearrangement uses TRBV14 and TRBJ2-1, with unresolved D. V lost 0 bases and J 3 bases, leaving 12 bases between the germline ends. This CDR3 spans 16 amino acids. Germline CDR1 and CDR2: SGHDN and FVKESK.

V gene TRBV4-1 combines with J gene TRBJ2-6; TRBD1 matches at 9 bases. The germline V gene has CDR1 MGHRA and CDR2 YSYEKL. The ends lost 1 base at V and 6 bases at J; junction bases unmatched: 13. The CDR3 spans 19 residues. The CDR3 sequence: CASSQVPAGTGTEANVLTF. The CDR3 DNA reads TGCGCCAGCAGCCAAGTCCCCGCCGGGACAGGGACTGAGGCCAACGTCCTGACTTTC.

This clonotype appeared a few times. The V and J genes are TRBV29-1 and TRBJ1-1; 8 bases align to TRBD1. The CDR3 length is 12 residues. CDR1 and CDR2 (germline): SQVTM, ANQGSEA. Germline trimming cut 6 bases from V and 8 bases from J; bases unmatched to any gene: 8. The CDR3 DNA reads TGCAGCGTCGCTCAAACAGGGGGGGAAGCTTTCTTT. It yields the protein CSVAQTGGEAFF.

This clonotype was seen only a few times. The chain recombines TRBV4-1 with TRBJ1-4, with TRBD1 matching 10 bases. V dropped 4 bases and J dropped 3; count of bases not matched to a gene: 8. Germline CDR1 and CDR2: MGHRA and YSYEKL. This CDR3 region has 17 residues. This CDR3 is CASSPRPGQGANEKLFF. Written as DNA, the CDR3 is TGCGCCAGCAGCCCTCGCCCCGGACAGGGGGCTAATGAAAAACTGTTTTTT.